The sequence of this T cell receptor beta chain was determined in a study of response to subunit inactivated influenza vaccine. This CDR3 region has 15 residues. The germline CDR1 and CDR2 sequences are LGHDT and YNNKEL (reference sequence). The germline V and J ends were trimmed by 0 bases and 0 bases, with 6 bases remaining between them. Findings and limits, study-wide: After each seasonal influenza vaccination, few new T cells are recruited, the authors suggested.

TCRdb recomputed calls from the RT-PCR reads with MiXCR, one row per CDR3 protein. The repertoire includes hundreds of thousands of distinct CDR3 sequences, approximately 15% of them detected once, and roughly 6.4% sits in the top ten. There are a few counts of this clonotype. Its cognate antigen is unknown. The sample in question was PBMCs from blood, obtained around 15 days before vaccination. The source of this sequence is a man aged 45 to 65 who received an inactivated influenza vaccine. This chain links TRBV3-1 with TRBJ2-1; D gene ambiguous. The chain's CDR3 is CASSQEWGSYNEQFF. The CDR3 DNA is TGTGCCAGCAGCCAAGAGTGGGGCTCCTACAATGAGCAGTTCTTC.